The sequence of this TCR beta chain was determined in a study of T cells in Graves' hyperthyroidism and ophthalmopathy. Study-wide background: Peripheral blood was taken when the disease was first diagnosed, before any treatment began. The study's findings and limits: Stable hyperthyroidism was separated from ophthalmopathy by a model based on 13 V-J features.

V lost 2 bases and J 5 bases, leaving 20 bases between the germline ends. From germline, CDR1 is SGHTA and CDR2 FQGNSA. This CDR3 has 17 amino acids. There were TCR beta CDR3 regions amplified from RNA transcripts. When the TCR CDR3 underwent first-round RT-PCR, the HTBI primer set was used. TCRdb reprocessed the multiplex PCR reads via MiXCR and lists one record per CDR3 protein. The table shows roughly 630,000 distinct CDR3 sequences, with about a sixth occurring only once. Diagnosis rested on symptoms, serum thyroxine and TRAb, thyroid ultrasound, and orbital computed tomography. The PBMCs were taken from more than 8 ml of fresh peripheral blood. This clonotype came up many times. The antigen remains unidentified.

The chain links TRBV7-2 to TRBJ2-3, with TRBD1 as a possible D gene (5 bases). Sample: blood. The receptor's source is a woman aged 25 to 39 with Graves' hyperthyroidism. The CDR3 bases are TGTGCCAGCAGCTTAATCAAGGGTGGCAGGGTCAAAGATACGCAGTATTTT. It specifies CASSLIKGGRVKDTQYF.